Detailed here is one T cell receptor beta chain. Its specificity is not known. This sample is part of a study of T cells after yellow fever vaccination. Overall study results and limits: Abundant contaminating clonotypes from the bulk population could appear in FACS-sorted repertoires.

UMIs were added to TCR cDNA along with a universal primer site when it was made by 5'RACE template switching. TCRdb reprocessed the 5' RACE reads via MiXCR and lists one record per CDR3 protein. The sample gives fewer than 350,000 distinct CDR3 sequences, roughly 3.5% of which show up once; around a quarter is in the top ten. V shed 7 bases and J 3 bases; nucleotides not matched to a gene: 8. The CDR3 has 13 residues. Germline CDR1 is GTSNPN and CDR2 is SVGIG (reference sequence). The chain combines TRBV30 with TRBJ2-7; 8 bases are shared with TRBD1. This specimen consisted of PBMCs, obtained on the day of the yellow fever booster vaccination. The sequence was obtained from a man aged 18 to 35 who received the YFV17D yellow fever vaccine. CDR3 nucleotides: TGTGCCTTTGGATGGACAGGGAACTACGAGCAGTACTTC. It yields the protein CAFGWTGNYEQYF.